This T cell receptor (beta chain) is from a study of cytomegalovirus exposure and HLA in healthy donors. Findings of the study overall: After further analysis at a later stage, 15,000 to 20,000 TCR beta sequences were associated with HLA alleles at 0.05 false discovery rate. Per a prior analysis, the majority of TCR beta V segments were productive roughly 87% or roughly 30% of the time.

The PCR made use of 60 Vbeta and 13 Jbeta primers. How the authors handled the data: A later analysis counted approximately 80 million unique TCR beta chains, about 11 million shared. Method: immunoSEQ multiplex PCR; TCRdb's copy keeps in-frame clones and lacks some. The V and J calls and clone size are taken from that table; D and trimming were inferred from the DNA. The repertoire table contains fewer than 110,000 clones. Turning to this clone: What it binds is unknown.

Germline V lookup: CDR1 LGHNA, CDR2 YSLEER. Between the trimmed V and J ends, which lost 4 bases and 0 bases, there was a span of 13 bases. The CDR3 runs 16 residues. The source is a man between 40 and 49 years old in good health and CMV-seronegative. Sequenced sample: PBMCs. The chain is built from TRBV4-3 and TRBJ1-3, with unresolved D. CDR3 amino acids: CASSLTLTDSGNTIYF. CDR3 coding DNA: TGCGCCAGCAGCCTCACTTTGACTGACTCTGGAAACACCATATATTTT.